A selection of T cell receptor beta chains follows, all from one sample in a study of human T cells and chemical hapten exposure. MiXCR, applied by TCRdb to the RACE reads, yields one record per CDR3 protein. The sample has more than 150,000 distinct CDR3 sequences, 24% seen once. This specimen consisted of whole blood, obtained in connection with sensitization to the hapten diphenylcyclopropenone (DPC). The receptors stem from a woman aged 40 to 50 with alopecia areata. Some clones in this sample may be carry-over from other donors' samples. The CDR3 runs from the conserved cysteine through the conserved F or W.

>TRBV20-1|TRBJ2-2|14
CSAYTQKNTGELFF
>TRBV7-8|TRBJ1-5|16
CASSSQGGQGARPQHF
>TRBV4-3|TRBJ1-4|21
CASSQDLNAGQGWVTNEKLFF
>TRBV18|TRBJ2-3|19
CASSPRHIRLAVSTDTQYF
>TRBV4-1|TRBJ1-4|15
CASSRESRGNEKLFF
>TRBV5-4|TRBJ1-2|17
CASSPRDRARGAYGYTF
>TRBV6-5|TRBJ1-6|15
CASSHGRRRNSPLHF
>TRBV10-3|TRBJ2-5|14
CAIRDLELAETQYF
>TRBV5-1|TRBJ2-3|14
CASSLYQITDTQYF
>TRBV4-1|TRBJ2-7|16
CASSQQPGLSAYEQYF
>TRBV20-1|TRBJ2-7|14
CSGTGLARSYEQYF
>TRBV5-1|TRBJ2-1|20
CASSLVLGGRRQTSYNEQFF
>TRBV5-4|TRBJ1-4|15
CASSSGGTTNEKLFF
>TRBV29-1|TRBJ2-5|13
CSADGTGRETQYF
>TRBV6-1|TRBJ2-5|14
CASSFRPSQETQYF
>TRBV28|TRBJ2-6|16
CASSIWGGSGANVLTF
>TRBV20-1|TRBJ2-7|15
CSARSQQGATIEQYF
>TRBV5-6|TRBJ2-4|14
CASSAQGFGNIQYF
>TRBV10-3|TRBJ2-3|16
CAISETSGSRTDTQYF
>TRBV7-2|TRBJ2-7|14
CASSPSGSVYEQYF
>TRBV18|TRBJ2-7|14
CASSPRDGAYEQYF
>TRBV28|TRBJ2-2|16
CASSPSDAPHTGELFF
>TRBV28|TRBJ2-1|14
CASIPERYYNEQFF
>TRBV9|TRBJ2-3|16
CASSVSGGTGTDTQYF
>TRBV5-4|TRBJ2-4|15
CASSLSQTAGGNQYF
>TRBV5-1|TRBJ2-3|16
CASSLPGQAATDTQYF
>TRBV5-1|TRBJ1-2|14
CASSLDVRNLGYTF
>TRBV6-5|TRBJ2-3|17
CASSRYSGTRSTDTQYF